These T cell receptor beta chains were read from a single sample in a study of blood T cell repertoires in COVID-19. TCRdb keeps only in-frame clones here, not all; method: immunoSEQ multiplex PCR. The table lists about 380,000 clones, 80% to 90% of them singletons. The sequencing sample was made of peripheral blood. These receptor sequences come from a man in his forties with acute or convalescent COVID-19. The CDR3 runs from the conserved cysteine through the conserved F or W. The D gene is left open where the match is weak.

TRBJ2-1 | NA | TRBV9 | CASGGGGPDEQFF | TGTGCCAGCGGAGGGGGAGGGCCGGATGAGCAGTTCTTC
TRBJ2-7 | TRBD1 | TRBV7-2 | CASSLALTGVISYEQYF | TGTGCCAGCAGCTTAGCCCTGACAGGGGTGATTTCCTACGAGCAGTACTTC
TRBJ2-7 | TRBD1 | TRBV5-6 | CASSPGQGAYEQYF | TGTGCCAGCAGCCCTGGACAGGGCGCCTACGAGCAGTACTTC
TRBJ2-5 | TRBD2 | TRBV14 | CASSQDSGLAGGWVETQYF | TGTGCCAGCAGCCAAGACTCGGGACTAGCGGGAGGATGGGTTGAGACCCAGTACTTC
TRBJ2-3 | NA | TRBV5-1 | CASSLGAQGSTDTQYF | TGCGCCAGCAGCTTAGGTGCCCAGGGGTCCACAGATACGCAGTATTTT
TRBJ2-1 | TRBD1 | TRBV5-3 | CARIGQTGTGNYNEQFF | TGTGCCAGAATAGGGCAAACCGGGACAGGGAATTACAATGAGCAGTTCTTC
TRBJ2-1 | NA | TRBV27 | CASSLSSQGFPYNEQFF | TGTGCCAGCAGTTTATCCTCGCAGGGCTTTCCCTACAATGAGCAGTTCTTC
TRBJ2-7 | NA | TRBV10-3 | CATQDRTPSYEQYF | TGTGCCACACAGGACAGAACACCGTCCTACGAGCAGTACTTC
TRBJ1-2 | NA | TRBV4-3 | CASSQGNRENEGYTF | TGCGCCAGCAGCCAAGGCAACAGGGAAAATGAGGGCTACACCTTC
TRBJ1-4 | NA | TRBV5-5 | CASSAGLQNEKLFF | TGTGCCAGCAGCGCCGGGTTGCAAAATGAAAAACTGTTTTTT
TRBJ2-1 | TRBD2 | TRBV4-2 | CASSPLAGPNGEQFF | TGTGCCAGCAGCCCACTAGCGGGTCCCAATGGTGAGCAGTTCTTC
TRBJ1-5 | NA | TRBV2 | CASSGQDNQPQHF | TGTGCCAGCAGTGGACAGGACAATCAGCCCCAGCATTTT
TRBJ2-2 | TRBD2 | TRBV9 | CASFIGRAGTGELFF | TGTGCCAGTTTCATCGGGAGGGCCGGAACCGGGGAGCTGTTTTTT
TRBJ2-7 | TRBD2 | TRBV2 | CASTINPGLAASYEQYF | TGTGCCAGCACCATAAACCCCGGACTAGCGGCGTCCTACGAGCAGTACTTC
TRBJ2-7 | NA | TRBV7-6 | CASSFLAGSSYEQYF | TGTGCCAGCAGCTTCCTTGCGGGGAGCTCCTACGAGCAGTACTTC
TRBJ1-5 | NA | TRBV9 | CASSVESGPNQPQHF | TGTGCCAGCAGCGTAGAGAGCGGCCCCAATCAGCCCCAGCATTTT